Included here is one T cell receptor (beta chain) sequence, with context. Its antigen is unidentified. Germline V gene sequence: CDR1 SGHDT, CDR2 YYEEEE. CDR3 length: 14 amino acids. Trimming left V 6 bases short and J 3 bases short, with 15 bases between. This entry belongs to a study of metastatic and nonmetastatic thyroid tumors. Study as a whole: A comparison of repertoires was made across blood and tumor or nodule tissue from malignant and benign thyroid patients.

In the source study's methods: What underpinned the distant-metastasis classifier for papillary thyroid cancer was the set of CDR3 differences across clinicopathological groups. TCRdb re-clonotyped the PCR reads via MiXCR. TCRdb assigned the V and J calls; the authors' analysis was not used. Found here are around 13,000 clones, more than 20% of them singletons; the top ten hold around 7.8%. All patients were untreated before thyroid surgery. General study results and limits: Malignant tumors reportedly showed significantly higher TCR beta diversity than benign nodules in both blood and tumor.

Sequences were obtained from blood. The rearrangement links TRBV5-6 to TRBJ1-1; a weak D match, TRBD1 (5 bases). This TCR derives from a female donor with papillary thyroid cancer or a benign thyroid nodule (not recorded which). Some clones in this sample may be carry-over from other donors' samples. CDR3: CASIFRVTDTEAFF. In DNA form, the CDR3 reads TGTGCCAGCATCTTCAGGGTGACGGACACTGAAGCTTTCTTT.